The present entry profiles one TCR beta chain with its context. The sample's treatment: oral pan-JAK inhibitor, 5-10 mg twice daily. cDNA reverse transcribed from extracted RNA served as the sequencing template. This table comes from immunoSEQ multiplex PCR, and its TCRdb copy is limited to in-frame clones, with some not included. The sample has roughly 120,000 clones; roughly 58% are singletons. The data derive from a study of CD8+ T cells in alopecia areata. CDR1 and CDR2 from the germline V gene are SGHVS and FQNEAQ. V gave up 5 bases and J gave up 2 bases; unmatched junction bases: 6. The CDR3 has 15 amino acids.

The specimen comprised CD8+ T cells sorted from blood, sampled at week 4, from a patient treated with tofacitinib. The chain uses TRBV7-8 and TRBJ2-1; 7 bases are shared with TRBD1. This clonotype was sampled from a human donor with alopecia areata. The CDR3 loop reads CASSIYQGAYNEQFF. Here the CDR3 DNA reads TGTGCCAGCAGCATTTATCAGGGGGCCTACAATGAGCAGTTCTTC.